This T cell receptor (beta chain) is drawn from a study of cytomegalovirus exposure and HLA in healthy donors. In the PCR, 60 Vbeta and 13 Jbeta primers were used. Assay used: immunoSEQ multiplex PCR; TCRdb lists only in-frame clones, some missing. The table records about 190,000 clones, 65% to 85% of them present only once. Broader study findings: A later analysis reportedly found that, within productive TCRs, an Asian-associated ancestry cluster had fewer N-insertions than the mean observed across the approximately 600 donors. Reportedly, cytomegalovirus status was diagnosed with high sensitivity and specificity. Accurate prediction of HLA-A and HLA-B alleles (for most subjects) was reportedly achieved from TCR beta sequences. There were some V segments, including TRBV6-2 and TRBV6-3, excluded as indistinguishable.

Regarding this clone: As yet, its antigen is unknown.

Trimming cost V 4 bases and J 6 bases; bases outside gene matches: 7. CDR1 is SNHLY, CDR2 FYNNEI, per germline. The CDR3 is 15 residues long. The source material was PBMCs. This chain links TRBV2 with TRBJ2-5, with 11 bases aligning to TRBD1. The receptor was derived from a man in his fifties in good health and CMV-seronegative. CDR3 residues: CASSGWTGGAKTQYF. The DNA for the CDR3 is TGTGCCAGCAGTGGATGGACAGGGGGCGCGAAGACCCAGTACTTC.